Below, 15 T cell receptor beta chains from the same sample are listed, as sequenced in a study of cytomegalovirus exposure and HLA in healthy donors. Vbeta (60) and Jbeta (13) primers were used in the PCR. Profiled with immunoSEQ multiplex PCR; TCRdb holds only in-frame clones, not every one. This table has about 160,000 clones, 79% appearing once. Sequenced material: PBMCs. Receptor source: a man aged 40-49 years in good health and CMV-seronegative.

The chain couples TRBV5-1 to TRBJ2-1, with 7 bases identical to TRBD1. CDR3 length: 12 amino acids. V lost 3 bases and J lost 9; bases outside the gene matches: 3. Germline lookup yields CDR1 SGHRS and CDR2 YFSETQ. CDR3 sequence (DNA): TGCGCCAGCAGCTCACAGGGGATTGAGCAGTTCTTC. Translated, it gives CASSSQGIEQFF.

This clone was picked up a small number of times. The J gene is TRBJ1-1, the V gene TRBV28; D is ambiguous. The CDR3 extends over 11 amino acids. The V end was cut by 3 bases, the J end by 11 bases, with 10 bases between. Germline V gene sequence: CDR1 MDHEN, CDR2 SYDVKM. CDR3 in DNA: TGTGCCAGCAGTTTCTCCTTCGGGGCTTTCTTT. Translated, it gives CASSFSFGAFF.

The rearrangement joins TRBV5-8 to TRBJ2-3; TRBD1 matches at 7 bases. With V trimmed by 1 base and J by 5 bases, 4 bases remained unmatched. The germline CDR1 and CDR2 sequences are SGHTS and YDEGEE. CDR3 length: 14 residues. Here the CDR3 reads CASSLLAGGDTQYF. In nucleotides, the CDR3 is TGTGCCAGCAGCTTGCTAGCAGGGGGAGATACGCAGTATTTT.

The genes are TRBV28 and TRBJ2-5, with D possibly TRBD2 on 6 matching bases. The V gene's germline CDR1 is MDHEN and CDR2 SYDVKM. V shed 8 bases and J shed 5 bases, with 6 bases lying between them. There are 10 residues in the CDR3. The CDR3 nucleotides are TGTGCCAGCGGGGGGGAGACCCAGTACTTC. Protein product: CASGGETQYF.

The chain combines TRBV27 with TRBJ2-5; 8 nucleotides align to TRBD2. J gave up 6 bases and V 2 bases, and 2 bases lay outside the gene matches. The CDR3 loop spans 13 amino acids. Germline V lookup: CDR1 MNHEY, CDR2 SMNVEV (reference sequence). The CDR3: CASSLGLAQTQYF. The CDR3 nucleotides read TGTGCCAGCAGTTTAGGACTAGCACAGACCCAGTACTTC.

The J gene is TRBJ1-5, the V gene TRBV6-1; tentatively, D is TRBD1 (5 bases). This CDR3 has 15 amino acids. Germline values: CDR1 MNHNS, CDR2 SASEGT. V was pared by 6 bases and J by 2 bases, with 14 bases between. Written as DNA, the CDR3 is TGTGCCAGCAGAGACCAGGGCGCGGGCAATCAGCCCCAGCATTTT. As protein: CASRDQGAGNQPQHF.

The chain employs TRBV5-8 and TRBJ1-2, with TRBD1 matching 10 bases. CDR1 SGHTS and CDR2 YDEGEE come from the germline V gene. J gave up 6 bases and V 0 bases, and 5 bases lay outside the gene matches. CDR3 length equals 15 residues. The CDR3: CASSLGQGASDGYTF. CDR3 DNA: TGTGCCAGCAGCTTGGGACAGGGGGCTTCGGATGGCTACACCTTC.

The count of this clone is one. This sequence joins TRBV5-1 and TRBJ2-3; 7 bases align to TRBD1. Germline V gene sequence: CDR1 SGHRS, CDR2 YFSETQ. This CDR3 has 14 residues. V trimming: 0 bases; J trimming: 4 bases; junction bases outside the gene matches: 2. The CDR3 loop is CASSLGGGPDTQYF. CDR3 bases: TGCGCCAGCAGCTTGGGAGGGGGCCCAGATACGCAGTATTTT.

The rearrangement joins TRBV2 to TRBJ1-2, with D unresolved. Germline CDR1 and CDR2: SNHLY and FYNNEI. The V end lost 9 bases, the J end lost 4 bases, and 15 bases lay between the germline ends. The CDR3 is made up of 13 amino acids. This chain's CDR3 is CARRSPNGYGYTF. CDR3 in DNA: TGTGCCAGAAGGAGCCCGAACGGCTATGGCTACACCTTC.

The V gene is TRBV10-3, the J gene TRBJ2-1; TRBD2 agrees at 9 bases. The length of the CDR3 is 14 residues. Trimming cost V 6 bases and J 8 bases; bases outside gene matches: 8. Germline-derived CDR1 and CDR2 are ENHRY and SYGVKD. The CDR3 DNA is TGTGCCATCAGAGCTAGCGGGACGATATATGAGCAGTTCTTC. As protein: CAIRASGTIYEQFF.

V usage is TRBV11-1 and J usage is TRBJ2-3, with 10 nucleotides matching TRBD1. In germline, CDR1 is SGHAT, CDR2 FQDESV (reference sequence). This CDR3 has 16 residues. V shed 4 bases, J shed 1 base, and the junction held 5 bases outside the gene matches. In DNA, the CDR3 is TGTGCCAGCAGCTCAAGACAGGGGGCTGGCACAGATACGCAGTATTTT. Its protein product is CASSSRQGAGTDTQYF.

This clone has just a few counts. This chain joins TRBV6-5 and TRBJ1-5; a possible D gene is TRBD1 (5 bases). The germline gives CDR1 MNHEY, CDR2 SVGAGI. This CDR3 has 15 residues. The V and J ends lost 8 bases and 2 bases respectively, with 16 bases between them. CDR3 region: CASQTGGMGNQPQHF. The CDR3 DNA sequence: TGTGCCAGCCAAACGGGGGGGATGGGCAATCAGCCCCAGCATTTT.

J is TRBJ2-7 and V is TRBV11-2; no firm D call. This CDR3 has 13 residues. CDR1 is SGHAT and CDR2 is FQNNGV in the germline V gene. Trimming removed 5 bases from V and 3 bases from J, with 11 bases in between. The CDR3 sequence: CASSVTYGYEQYF. The CDR3 nucleotides are TGTGCCAGCAGCGTCACTTACGGCTACGAGCAGTACTTC.

This clone has only one observation. V and J are TRBV7-9 and TRBJ2-1; D is unclear. CDR1 and CDR2 (germline): SEHNR, FQNEAQ (reference sequence). Trimming shortened V by 3 bases and J by 0 bases, and 6 bases separated the two germline ends. The CDR3 is 14 residues long. For the CDR3, the DNA is TGTGCCAGCAGCTTTGTCATCTCCTACAATGAGCAGTTCTTC. Translation: CASSFVISYNEQFF.

The chain recombines TRBV27 with TRBJ1-4, with 11 bases aligning to TRBD1. The CDR3 contains 14 residues. Looked up from germline, CDR1 is MNHEY and CDR2 is SMNVEV (reference sequence). The V segment lost 5 bases and the J segment 6 bases; nucleotides outside the gene matches: 2. CDR3 DNA: TGTGCCAGCAGTCCGGACAGGGGGCATGAAAAACTGTTTTTT. Translating gives CASSPDRGHEKLFF. The whole variable domain, remainder taken from reference TRBV27 and TRBJ1-4, is EAQVTQNPRYLITVTGKKLTVTCSQNMNHEYMSWYRQDPGLGLRQIYYSMNVEVTDKGDVPEGYKVSRKEKRNFPLILESPSPNQTSLYFCASSPDRGHEKLFFGSGTQLSVL.